The clone carrying this TCR beta chain was picked up many times. The antigen remains unidentified. In TCRdb, the reads were re-called with MiXCR into one record per CDR3 protein. The sample has tens of thousands of distinct CDR3 sequences, over 20% seen once. The data derive from a study of lung T cells in sarcoidosis with Löfgren's syndrome. About the study: Löfgren's syndrome patients were the main repertoire analysis focus. General observations from the study: Löfgren's syndrome patients reportedly showed greatest TRAV12-1 and TRBV2 expansion versus controls. Multiple Löfgren's syndrome patients reportedly shared TRAV12-1 and TRBV2 CDR3 motifs, suggesting public CD4+ TCRs. TRBV2 was the preferred pairing partner of TRAV12-1, with similar CDR3s.

Trimming removed 5 bases from V and 4 bases from J, with 11 bases in between. There are 14 residues in the CDR3. Germline lookup yields CDR1 MNHNS and CDR2 SASEGT. The chain recombines TRBV6-1 with TRBJ1-4; D is ambiguous. The source material was CD4+ T cells from PBMCs. The clonotype originates from a human donor with sarcoidosis (Löfgren's syndrome or another form), or a control subject (not recorded which). CDR3 sequence: CASSRNRYNEKLFF. DNA for the CDR3: TGTGCCAGCAGTCGCAACCGCTATAATGAAAAACTGTTTTTT.